This entry features one TCR beta chain sequence. It lacks a known antigen. Base qualities were left out, and no much larger clone turns up one base away. The donors were healthy, HIV-negative adults with no recently reported acute infections or vaccinations. Every donor was a Caucasian adult residing in Nashville, Tennessee, USA. CD4+ T cells were enriched through magnetic negative selection, after which naive cells were positively selected on CD45RA and the remaining negative fraction served as the memory subset. After blood collection by leukapheresis, PBMCs were isolated using Ficoll-Histopaque density gradient centrifugation and then cryopreserved in the vapor phase of liquid nitrogen. Purity and quantity of every magnetically sorted T cell population were checked by analytical flow cytometry. Genomic DNA was isolated from every sorted fraction and measured by UV absorbance on a Nanodrop 2000c.

The data originate from a study of shared clonotypes between healthy human individuals (dated by TCRdb to 2018 to 2021). About the study as a whole: Three men and two women, aged 18 to 49 years, made up the cohort. For each donor, three plates each were used for CD4 naive and CD4 memory, two plates were used for CD8 naive, and one plate was used for CD8 memory. Blood TCR repertoires of 5 or 6 healthy adults were deeply sequenced to estimate repertoire size and the extent of clonotype sharing between individuals. To increase sequencing depth and limit assay-specific biases, different laboratories used diverse techniques to prepare libraries and sequence TCR repertoires. Per donor, leukapheresis produced somewhere between about 0.94 and 10 billion PBMCs.

From the cysteine up to the phenylalanine, the CDR3 has a length of 17 residues. The kept DNA is CDR3 alone, 51 bases in frame from the first base. The germline V gene (reference sequence) gives CDR1 as LNHDA and CDR2 as SQIVND. V is cut back by 7 bases and J by 5 bases, with 19 bases in the junction unmatched. Using the deep immunoSEQ assay, TCR CDR3 regions were amplified from genomic DNA by multiplex PCR. Extracted genomic DNA from each cell subset was spread evenly across all wells of several immunoSEQ 96-well plates, with each plate serving as a replicate. For sorted subsets, 150 to 200 ng genomic DNA, equal to tens of thousands of T cell genomes, was loaded into each replicate PCR. Purified libraries were measured with a Qubit 3.0 fluorometer, size-checked on a Bioanalyzer 2100, and measured again with the KAPA Library Quantification kit. Each immunoSEQ 96-well plate was sequenced on its own single-read 150-cycle Illumina NextSeq 550 flow cell. The original methods were these. The immunoSEQ output contained only junctional sequences without quality scores, so filtering could not match that applied to full-length reads. Sequences were annotated with PyIR, a Python wrapper for IgBLAST v1.9, and V/J genes and CDR3 were assigned using IMGT germline references. Any read was removed if the V/J assignment was weak (E-value above 1e-6), the CDR3 was missing, or the read contained stop codons, out-of-frame junctions, or ambiguous translated residues. V3J clonotypes were defined as sequences sharing the same inferred V gene, J gene, and CDR3 amino acid sequence. Percentage overlap between repertoires was calculated by dividing the number of shared unique clonotypes by the size of the smaller repertoire. Three approaches were used to assess repertoire richness: RTK rarefaction, the Chao1 estimator, and Recon v2.1 estimates of unobserved clonotypes. For all TCRbeta clonotypes obtained by the gDNA method from a few donors, generation probabilities were computed with OLGA. The immuneACCESS repertoire file appears here via TCRdb, limited to in-frame rearrangements. These files lack a portion of the clones; in checked studies, under half of the deficit traces to unresolved V genes, and the cause of the others is not known. Clonal size and the V and J genes are those of that table, whereas D and trimming came from the DNA. The sample yields roughly 1 million clones; approximately 78% were counted once. Jointly, the top ten make up approximately 0.52% of the sample.

What the authors observed across the whole study: Incomplete sequencing was indicated by rarefaction of sorted-subset datasets, despite the large sequencing depth. Estimated clonotype richness was generally larger for naive than for memory subsets. Clonotypes shared by all four sorted-subset donors showed higher generation probabilities than non-shared clonotypes. Only blood was sampled, and tissue TCR repertoires likely differ from those in blood. Because the study included only a small number of donors, the genetic and exposure-history diversity represented was limited. Based on pairwise subsampling, the degree of clonotype sharing among donors was expected to be affected by sequencing depth. Around 5.4% of naive CD4, 3.5% of naive CD8, approximately 2% of memory CD4, and over 0.35% of memory CD8 clonotypes were shared across several donors.

The sample was memory CD4+ T cells from PBMCs. The cell subset or site label, as the study defines it: CD45RA-negative fraction. The V and J segments used are TRBV19 and TRBJ2-5, with 7 bases matching TRBD2. The clonotype originates from a man between 18 and 29 years old in good health. Some clones in this sample may be carry-over from other donors' samples. The CDR3 protein sequence reads: CASTARSGAGLTETQYF. In nucleotides, the sequence is TGTGCCAGTACAGCTCGGAGCGGGGCAGGGCTAACGGAGACCCAGTACTTC.